This entry lists 9 T cell receptor beta chains sequenced from one sample in a study of blood T cell repertoires in COVID-19. Using immunoSEQ multiplex PCR, the repertoire was profiled, and TCRdb retains in-frame clones only, with some absent. This table holds 40,000 to 50,000 clones, more than 70% found once. Input material: peripheral blood. All receptors derive from a human donor in a cohort sampled during active COVID-19.

This chain links TRBV11-3 with TRBJ2-7; D is perhaps TRBD1 (6 bases). V lost 1 base and J lost 2, with 12 bases in between. This CDR3 has 15 amino acids. CDR1 is SGHNT, CDR2 YENEEA, per germline. CDR3 loop: CASSLVSAGAYEQYF. CDR3 bases: TGTGCCAGCAGCTTAGTTTCGGCAGGGGCCTACGAGCAGTACTTC. The full variable domain, its missing parts supplied by reference TRBV11-3 and TRBJ2-7, is EAGVVQSPRYKIIEKKQPVAFWCNPISGHNTLYWYLQNLGQGPELLIRYENEEAVDDSQLPKDRFSAERLKGVDSTLKIQPAELGDSAVYLCASSLVSAGAYEQYFGPGTRLTVT.

The J gene is TRBJ1-1, the V gene TRBV29-1, with 10 bases aligning to TRBD1. Germline V gene data show CDR1 as SQVTM and CDR2 as ANQGSEA. V gave up 4 bases and J gave up 5 bases; unmatched junction bases: 16. This CDR3 is 17 amino acids long. The CDR3 spells CSVGEPTGTGDGTEAFF. CDR3 DNA sequence: TGCAGCGTTGGGGAGCCTACCGGGACAGGGGACGGTACTGAAGCTTTCTTT. The entire variable domain, with the rest obtained from reference TRBV29-1 and TRBJ1-1, is as follows: SAVISQKPSRDICQRGTSLTIQCQVDSQVTMMFWYRQQPGQSLTLIATANQGSEATYESGFVIDKFPISRPNLTFSTLTVSNMSPEDSSIYLCSVGEPTGTGDGTEAFFGQGTRLTVV.

CDR3 residues: CASSLGSTSNQPQHF. The CDR3 nucleotides are TGTGCCAGCAGCTTAGGTTCTACGTCCAATCAGCCCCAGCATTTT. The chain uses TRBV11-2 and TRBJ1-5, with unresolved D. The V gene's germline CDR1 is SGHAT and CDR2 FQNNGV. V was clipped by 1 base and J by 3 bases, with 10 bases between them. The CDR3 spans 15 residues.

In this sample, this clone turned up once. The chain is built from TRBV28 and TRBJ2-7; D might be TRBD1 (5 bases). The V end lost 4 bases, the J end lost 2 bases, and 18 bases lay between the germline ends. The CDR3 totals 16 residues. Germline-derived CDR1 and CDR2 are MDHEN and SYDVKM. This CDR3 is CASSSPFGDRAYEQYF. The CDR3 nucleotides are TGTGCCAGCAGTTCCCCCTTTGGCGACAGAGCCTACGAGCAGTACTTC.

This chain uses TRBV18 with TRBJ1-1, with D hard to call. Germline CDR1 is KGHSH and CDR2 is LQKENI. The CDR3 contains 14 residues. Trimming left V 3 bases short and J 1 base short, with 9 bases between. CDR3 protein: CASSPYDTNTEAFF. The CDR3 DNA reads as TGTGCCAGCTCACCCTATGACACGAACACTGAAGCTTTCTTT.

The V and J genes are TRBV7-9 and TRBJ2-5; D is unclear. Germline V gene lookup returns CDR1 SEHNR and CDR2 FQNEAQ (reference sequence). The germline V and J ends were trimmed by 4 bases and 5 bases, with 5 bases remaining between them. The CDR3 runs 11 residues. DNA of the CDR3: TGTGCCAGCAGCTCGAGGGAGACCCAGTACTTC. Protein sequence: CASSSRETQYF. The full variable domain, in which reference TRBV7-9 and TRBJ2-5 provide the parts outside the CDR3, is DTGVSQNPRHKITKRGQNVTFRCDPISEHNRLYWYRQTLGQGPEFLTYFQNEAQLEKSRLLSDRFSAERPKGSFSTLEIQRTEQGDSAMYLCASSSRETQYFGPGTRLLVL.

The chain has TRBV5-4 and TRBJ2-3; 9 nucleotides match TRBD2. Germline CDR1 SGHNT, CDR2 YYREEE (reference sequence). V lost 3 bases and J lost 4; bases outside the gene matches: 3. The CDR3 consists of 14 residues. The CDR3 here is CASSSKREADTQYF. In DNA, the CDR3 is TGTGCCAGCAGCTCTAAGCGGGAGGCAGATACGCAGTATTTT.

The V call is TRBV24-1, the J call TRBJ2-1; 11 bases map to TRBD2. The CDR3 totals 18 residues. Germline CDR1 is KGHDR and CDR2 is SFDVKD. The J segment lost 0 bases and the V segment lost 4 bases, leaving 7 bases of the junction unmatched. This CDR3 reads CATSDWTSGRSSYNEQFF. The CDR3 bases are TGTGCCACCAGTGACTGGACTAGCGGGCGGAGCTCCTACAATGAGCAGTTCTTC.

The chain carries TRBV27 and TRBJ2-7, with a weak D call TRBD1 (5 bases). V lost 3 bases to trimming and J lost 1 base, with 7 bases between them. The CDR3 has 13 amino acids. Germline loops: CDR1 MNHEY, CDR2 SMNVEV (reference sequence). CDR3 DNA: TGTGCCAGCAGTTTGGGGCCGTCCTACGAGCAGTACTTC. It specifies CASSLGPSYEQYF.